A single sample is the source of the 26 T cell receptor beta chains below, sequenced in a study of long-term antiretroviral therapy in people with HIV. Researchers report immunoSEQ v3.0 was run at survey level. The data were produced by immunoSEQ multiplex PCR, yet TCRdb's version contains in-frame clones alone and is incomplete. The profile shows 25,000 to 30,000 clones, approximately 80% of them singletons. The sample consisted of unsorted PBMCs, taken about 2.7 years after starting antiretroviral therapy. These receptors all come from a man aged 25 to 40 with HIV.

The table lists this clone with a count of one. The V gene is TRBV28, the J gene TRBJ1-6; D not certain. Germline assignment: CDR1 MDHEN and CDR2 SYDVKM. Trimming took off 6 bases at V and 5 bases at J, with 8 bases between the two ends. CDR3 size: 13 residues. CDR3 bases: TGTGCCAGCAGGCAGGCGGATAATTCACCCCTCCACTTT. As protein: CASRQADNSPLHF.

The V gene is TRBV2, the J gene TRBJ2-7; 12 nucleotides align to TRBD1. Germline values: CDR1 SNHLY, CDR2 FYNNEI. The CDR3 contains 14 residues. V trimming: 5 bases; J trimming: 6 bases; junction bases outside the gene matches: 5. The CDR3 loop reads CASSRDRGLGEQYF. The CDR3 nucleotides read TGTGCCAGCAGTCGGGACAGGGGGCTTGGCGAGCAGTACTTC.

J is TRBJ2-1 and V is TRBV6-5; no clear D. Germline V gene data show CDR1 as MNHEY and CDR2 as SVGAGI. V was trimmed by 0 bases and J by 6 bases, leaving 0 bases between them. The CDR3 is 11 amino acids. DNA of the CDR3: TGTGCCAGCAGTTACTCCAATGAGCAGTTCTTC. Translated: CASSYSNEQFF.

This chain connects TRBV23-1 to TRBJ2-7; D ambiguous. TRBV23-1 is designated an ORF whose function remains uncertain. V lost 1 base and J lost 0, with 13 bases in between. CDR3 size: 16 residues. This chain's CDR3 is CASSQFTGLSSYEQYF. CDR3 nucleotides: TGCGCCAGCAGTCAATTTACCGGGCTGAGCTCCTACGAGCAGTACTTC.

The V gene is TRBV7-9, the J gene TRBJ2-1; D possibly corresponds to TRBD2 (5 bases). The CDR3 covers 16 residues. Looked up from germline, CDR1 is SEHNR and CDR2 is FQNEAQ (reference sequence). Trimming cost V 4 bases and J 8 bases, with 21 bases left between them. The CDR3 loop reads CASSSTRTSRVDEQFF. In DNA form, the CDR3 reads TGTGCCAGCAGCTCCACTAGGACGTCGAGGGTCGATGAGCAGTTCTTC.

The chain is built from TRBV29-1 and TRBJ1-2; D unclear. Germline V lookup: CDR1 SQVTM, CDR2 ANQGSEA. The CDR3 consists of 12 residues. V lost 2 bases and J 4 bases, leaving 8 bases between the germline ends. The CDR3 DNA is TGCAGCGTTGAAAGTAGGATCTATGGCTACACCTTC. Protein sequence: CSVESRIYGYTF.

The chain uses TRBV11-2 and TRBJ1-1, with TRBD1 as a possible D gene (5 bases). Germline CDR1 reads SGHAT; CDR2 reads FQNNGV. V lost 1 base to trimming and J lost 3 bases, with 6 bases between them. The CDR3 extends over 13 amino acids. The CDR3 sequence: CASSLGGDTEAFF. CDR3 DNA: TGTGCCAGCAGCTTAGGGGGGGACACTGAAGCTTTCTTT.

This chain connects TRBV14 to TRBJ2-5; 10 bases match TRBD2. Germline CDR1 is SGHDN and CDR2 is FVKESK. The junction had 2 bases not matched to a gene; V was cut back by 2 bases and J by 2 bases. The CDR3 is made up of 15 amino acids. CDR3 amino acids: CASSQLAGVQETQYF. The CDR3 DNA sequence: TGTGCCAGCAGCCAACTAGCGGGAGTACAAGAGACCCAGTACTTC. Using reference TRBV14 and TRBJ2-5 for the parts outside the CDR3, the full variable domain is EAGVTQFPSHSVIEKGQTVTLRCDPISGHDNLYWYRRVMGKEIKFLLHFVKESKQDESGMPNNRFLAERTGGTYSTLKVQPAELEDSGVYFCASSQLAGVQETQYFGPGTRLLVL.

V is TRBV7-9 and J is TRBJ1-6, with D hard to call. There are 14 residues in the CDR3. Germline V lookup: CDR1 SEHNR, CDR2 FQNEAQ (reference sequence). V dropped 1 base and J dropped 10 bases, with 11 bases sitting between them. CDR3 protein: CASSLERDRSPLHF. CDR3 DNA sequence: TGTGCCAGCAGCTTAGAGAGGGATCGGTCACCCCTCCACTTT.

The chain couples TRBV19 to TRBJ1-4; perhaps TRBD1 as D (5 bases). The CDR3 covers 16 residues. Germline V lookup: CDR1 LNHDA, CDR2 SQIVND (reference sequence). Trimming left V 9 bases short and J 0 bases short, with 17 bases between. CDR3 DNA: TGTGCCAGCGCCCCGGGGCACCTTGCAACTAATGAAAAACTGTTTTTT. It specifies CASAPGHLATNEKLFF.

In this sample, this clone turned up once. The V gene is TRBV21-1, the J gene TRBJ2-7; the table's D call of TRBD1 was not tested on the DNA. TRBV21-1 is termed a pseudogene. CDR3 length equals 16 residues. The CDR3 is CASSRRTGGPTYEQYF. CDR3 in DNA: TGTGCCAGCAGCCGTCGGACAGGGGGTCCCACCTACGAGCAGTACTTC.

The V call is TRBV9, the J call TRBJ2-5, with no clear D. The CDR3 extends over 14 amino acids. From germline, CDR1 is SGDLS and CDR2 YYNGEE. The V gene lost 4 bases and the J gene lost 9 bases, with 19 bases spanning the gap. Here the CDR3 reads CASSPERAARAQYF. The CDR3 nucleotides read TGTGCCAGCAGCCCAGAAAGGGCGGCTCGGGCCCAGTACTTC.

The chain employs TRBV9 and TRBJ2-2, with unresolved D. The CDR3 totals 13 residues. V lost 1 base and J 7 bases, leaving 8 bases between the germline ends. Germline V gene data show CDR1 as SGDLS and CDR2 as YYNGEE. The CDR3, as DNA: TGTGCCAGCAGCGTAAAGGATGTCGGGGAGCTGTTTTTT. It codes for CASSVKDVGELFF.

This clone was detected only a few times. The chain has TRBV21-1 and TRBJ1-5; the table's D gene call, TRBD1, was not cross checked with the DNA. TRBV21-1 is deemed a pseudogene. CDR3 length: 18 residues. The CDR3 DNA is TGTGCCAGCACCAAGGGGGGAGACAGGGGGGTTAGCAATCAGCCCCAGCATTTT. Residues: CASTKGGDRGVSNQPQHF.

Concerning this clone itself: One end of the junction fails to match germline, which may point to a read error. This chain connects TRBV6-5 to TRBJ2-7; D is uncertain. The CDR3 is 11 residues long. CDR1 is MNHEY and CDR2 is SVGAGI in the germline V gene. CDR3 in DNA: TGTGCCATCAGTGGGCCCGGCGAGCAGTACTTC. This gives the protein CAISGPGEQYF.

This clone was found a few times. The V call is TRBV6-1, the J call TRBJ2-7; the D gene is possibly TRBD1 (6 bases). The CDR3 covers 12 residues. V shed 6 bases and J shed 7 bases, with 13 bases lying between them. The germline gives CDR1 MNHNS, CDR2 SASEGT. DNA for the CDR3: TGTGCCAGCAGCCACACAGGGAATGAGCAGTACTTC. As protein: CASSHTGNEQYF.

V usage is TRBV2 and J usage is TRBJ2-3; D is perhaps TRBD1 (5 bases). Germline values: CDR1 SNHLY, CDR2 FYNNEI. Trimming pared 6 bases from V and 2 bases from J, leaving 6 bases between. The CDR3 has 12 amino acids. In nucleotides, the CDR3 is TGTGCCAGCAGAGGGGACACAGATACGCAGTATTTT. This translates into CASRGDTDTQYF. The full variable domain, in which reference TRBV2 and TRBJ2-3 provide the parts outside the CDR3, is EPEVTQTPSHQVTQMGQEVILRCVPISNHLYFYWYRQILGQKVEFLVSFYNNEISEKSEIFDDQFSVERPDGSNFTLKIRSTKLEDSAMYFCASRGDTDTQYFGPGTRLTVL.

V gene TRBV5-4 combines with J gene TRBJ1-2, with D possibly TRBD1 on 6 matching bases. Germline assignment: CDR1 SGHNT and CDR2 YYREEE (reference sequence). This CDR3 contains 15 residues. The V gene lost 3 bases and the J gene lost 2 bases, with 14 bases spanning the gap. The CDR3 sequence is CASSSQGGANYGYTF. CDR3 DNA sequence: TGTGCCAGCAGCTCACAGGGAGGGGCAAACTATGGCTACACCTTC.

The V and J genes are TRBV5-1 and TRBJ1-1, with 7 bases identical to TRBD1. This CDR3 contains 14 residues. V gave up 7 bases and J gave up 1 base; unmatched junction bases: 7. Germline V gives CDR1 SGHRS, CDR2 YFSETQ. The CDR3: CASHYDRANTEAFF. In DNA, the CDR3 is TGCGCCAGCCACTATGACAGGGCGAACACTGAAGCTTTCTTT.

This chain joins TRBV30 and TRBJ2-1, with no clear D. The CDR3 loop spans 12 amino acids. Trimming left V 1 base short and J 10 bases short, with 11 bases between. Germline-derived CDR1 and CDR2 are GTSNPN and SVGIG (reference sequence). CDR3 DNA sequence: TGTGCCTGGAGTGAAACTTTTTACGAGCAGTTCTTC. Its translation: CAWSETFYEQFF.

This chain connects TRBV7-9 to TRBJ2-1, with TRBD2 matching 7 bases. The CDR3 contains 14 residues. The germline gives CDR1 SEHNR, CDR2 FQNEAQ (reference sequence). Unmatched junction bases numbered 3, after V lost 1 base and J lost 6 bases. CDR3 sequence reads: CASSLEAGLNEQFF. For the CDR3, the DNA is TGTGCCAGCAGCTTAGAAGCGGGGCTCAATGAGCAGTTCTTC. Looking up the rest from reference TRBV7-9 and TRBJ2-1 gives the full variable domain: DTGVSQNPRHKITKRGQNVTFRCDPISEHNRLYWYRQTLGQGPEFLTYFQNEAQLEKSRLLSDRFSAERPKGSFSTLEIQRTEQGDSAMYLCASSLEAGLNEQFFGPGTRLTVL.

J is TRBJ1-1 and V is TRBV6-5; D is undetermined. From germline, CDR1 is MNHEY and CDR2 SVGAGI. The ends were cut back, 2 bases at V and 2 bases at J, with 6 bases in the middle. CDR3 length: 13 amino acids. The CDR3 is CASSYGFNTEAFF. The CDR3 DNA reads TGTGCCAGCAGTTACGGATTTAACACTGAAGCTTTCTTT.

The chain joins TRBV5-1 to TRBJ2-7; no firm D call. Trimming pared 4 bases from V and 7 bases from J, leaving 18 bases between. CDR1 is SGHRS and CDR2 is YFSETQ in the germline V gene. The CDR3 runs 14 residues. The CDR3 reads CASSPGRSTGEQYF. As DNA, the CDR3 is TGCGCCAGCAGCCCGGGCCGTTCGACCGGGGAGCAGTACTTC.

DNA for the CDR3: TGTGCCAGCAGCCCCCGCCGCGGGAGGGAGAATGAGCAGTTCTTC. Its translation: CASSPRRGRENEQFF. The gene calls are TRBV7-2 and TRBJ2-1; 9 nucleotides match TRBD2. This CDR3 is 15 amino acids long. The germline gives CDR1 SGHTA, CDR2 FQGNSA. The junction had 9 bases not matched to a gene; V was cut back by 5 bases and J by 7 bases.

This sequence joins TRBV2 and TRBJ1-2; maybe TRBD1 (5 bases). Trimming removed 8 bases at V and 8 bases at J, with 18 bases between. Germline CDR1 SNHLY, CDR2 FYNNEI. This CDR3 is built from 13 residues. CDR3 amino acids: CASRPRGSLGYTF. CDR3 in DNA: TGTGCCAGCCGACCAAGGGGCAGCCTAGGCTACACCTTC.

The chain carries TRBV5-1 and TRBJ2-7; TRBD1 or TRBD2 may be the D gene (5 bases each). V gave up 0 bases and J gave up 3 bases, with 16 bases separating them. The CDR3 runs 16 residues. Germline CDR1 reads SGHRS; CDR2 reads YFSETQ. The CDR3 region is CASSLAAGGIGYEQYF. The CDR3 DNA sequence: TGCGCCAGCAGCTTGGCAGCTGGGGGAATAGGCTACGAGCAGTACTTC.